This T cell receptor beta chain is drawn from a study of OX40 agonist ivuxolimab in advanced cancers. Study as a whole: Of the patients, three showed partial responses, one with hepatocellular carcinoma and two with cutaneous melanoma.

This CDR3 has 16 amino acids. V was shortened by 0 bases and J by 1 base, with 11 bases between the two germline ends. From germline, CDR1 is SGHDN and CDR2 FVKESK. In the case of this clone: Its antigen is as yet unknown.

Generated by immunoSEQ multiplex PCR, the TCRdb table keeps only in-frame clones and is missing some. The table shows 69,000 or so clones, with roughly 80% occurring only once. Study findings and constraints: Compared with CD4+, CD8+ T cells on average had more expanded clones. Expanded peripheral T-cell antigen specificity went undetermined. Clonal expansion was seen in CD4+ and CD8+ blood T cells by week 6 at 0.1 to 3.0 mg/kg.

The receptor was derived from an adult with an advanced solid tumor such as melanoma, head and neck, liver or kidney cancer. This chain joins TRBV14 and TRBJ2-3, with D possibly called TRBD1 or TRBD2 (5 bases each). Sequences were derived from CD4+ or CD8+ T cells sorted from blood, sampled in a trial of the OX40 agonist ivuxolimab. The CDR3 spells CASSQDWGSGTDTQYF. CDR3 in DNA: TGTGCCAGCAGCCAAGATTGGGGGAGTGGCACAGATACGCAGTATTTT.